This is a list of T cell receptor beta chains from one sample in a study of cytomegalovirus exposure and HLA in healthy donors. Libraries were prepared by immunoSEQ multiplex PCR; TCRdb keeps only in-frame clonotypes and omits some of them. The sample's table shows 75,000 to 85,000 clones. The sequenced material came from PBMCs. These TCRs come from a man aged 45-60 years in good health and CMV-seronegative. CDR3s include the opening cysteine and the closing phenylalanine or tryptophan. The order of the fields is J gene, D gene, V gene, CDR3 protein, CDR3 DNA. The D gene is left open where the match is weak.

TRBJ2-7 NA TRBV6-1 CASRRVEESSYEQYF TGTGCCAGCAGGAGGGTTGAAGAAAGCTCCTACGAGCAGTACTTC
TRBJ1-1 NA TRBV19 CASSWGPNTEAFF TGTGCCAGTAGTTGGGGGCCGAACACTGAAGCTTTCTTT
TRBJ2-1 NA TRBV19 CASSISGIPNNEQFF TGTGCCAGTAGTATATCCGGGATCCCAAACAATGAGCAGTTCTTC
TRBJ2-7 NA TRBV21-1 CASGGQGQIYEQYF TGTGCCAGCGGAGGGCAGGGACAGATCTACGAGCAGTACTTC
TRBJ2-1 TRBD2 TRBV9 CASSVSGLAGGGSYNEQFF TGTGCCAGCAGCGTTTCGGGACTAGCGGGGGGGGGCTCCTACAATGAGCAGTTCTTC
TRBJ1-5 NA TRBV30 CAWSYRSNQPQHF TGTGCCTGGTCATACAGAAGCAATCAGCCCCAGCATTTT
TRBJ1-1 NA TRBV27 CASSLLRQDTEAFF TGTGCCAGCAGTTTACTCCGACAGGACACTGAAGCTTTCTTT
TRBJ1-1 NA TRBV11-2 CASSFEGQWGGAFF TGTGCCAGCAGCTTTGAGGGGCAATGGGGAGGAGCTTTCTTT
TRBJ2-1 NA TRBV7-6 CASSLGQQSSEQFF TGTGCCAGCAGCTTAGGGCAACAGTCGTCCGAGCAGTTCTTC
TRBJ2-1 TRBD1 TRBV5-5 CASSLTGQGYNEQFF TGTGCCAGCAGCCTAACAGGACAGGGTTACAATGAGCAGTTCTTC
TRBJ2-5 TRBD1 TRBV28 CASSSGQGSETQYF TGTGCCAGCAGTTCAGGACAGGGGTCGGAGACCCAGTACTTC
TRBJ1-1 TRBD1 TRBV5-8 CASSFGQGVYTEAFF TGTGCCAGCAGCTTTGGACAGGGGGTTTACACTGAAGCTTTCTTT
TRBJ1-4 NA TRBV7-2 CASSLRRRQNNEKLFF TGTGCCAGCAGCTTACGTAGGAGACAGAATAATGAAAAACTGTTTTTT
TRBJ1-2 TRBD1 TRBV14 CASSPDRGGYTF TGTGCCAGCAGCCCGGACAGGGGTGGCTACACCTTC
TRBJ2-3 TRBD1 TRBV5-1 CASSSDRGPTDTQYF TGCGCCAGCAGCTCGGACAGGGGGCCGACAGATACGCAGTATTTT
TRBJ1-1 NA TRBV19 CASSRQVTFMNTEAFF TGTGCCAGTAGTCGGCAGGTTACTTTCATGAACACTGAAGCTTTCTTT
TRBJ1-5 NA TRBV19 CASSIHGVYQPQHF TGTGCCAGTAGTATACACGGTGTTTATCAGCCCCAGCATTTT
TRBJ1-1 NA TRBV29-1 CSVCEALNTEAFF TGCAGCGTTTGTGAGGCATTGAACACTGAAGCTTTCTTT
TRBJ1-2 TRBD1 TRBV10-2 CASSESTGGVYGYTF TGCGCCAGCAGTGAGTCAACAGGGGGCGTCTATGGCTACACCTTC
TRBJ1-2 NA TRBV9 CASTPTDANYGYTF TGTGCCAGCACCCCGACAGATGCTAACTATGGCTACACCTTC
TRBJ2-7 NA TRBV4-2 CASSQEGQGNYEQYF TGTGCCAGCAGCCAAGAAGGTCAGGGAAACTACGAGCAGTACTTC
TRBJ1-5 NA TRBV4-2 CASSQPPGGSSNNQPQHF TGTGCCAGCAGCCAACCACCTGGGGGGTCCTCAAACAATCAGCCCCAGCATTTT
TRBJ2-2 NA TRBV5-1 CASSSSGNTGELFF TGCGCCAGCAGCTCCTCGGGGAACACCGGGGAGCTGTTTTTT
TRBJ1-2 NA TRBV6-5 CASSYSVGGNLDGYTF TGTGCCAGCAGTTACTCGGTGGGAGGGAACCTAGATGGCTACACCTTC
TRBJ2-4 NA TRBV7-9 CASSLGRAKNIQYF TGTGCCAGCAGCTTAGGCAGGGCCAAAAACATTCAGTACTTC
TRBJ1-2 NA TRBV18 CASSPPELYGYTF TGTGCCAGCTCACCACCAGAACTCTATGGCTACACCTTC
TRBJ2-7 TRBD2 TRBV13 CASSLRLAGGPYEQYF TGTGCCAGCAGCTTAAGACTAGCGGGGGGCCCCTACGAGCAGTACTTC
TRBJ1-5 NA TRBV18 CASSSGEGRSNQPQHF TGTGCCAGCTCCTCCGGGGAGGGGAGAAGCAATCAGCCCCAGCATTTT
TRBJ2-2 NA TRBV28 CASSRYTGELFF TGTGCCAGCAGCCGGTACACCGGGGAGCTGTTTTTT
TRBJ1-3 NA TRBV7-9 CASSLDHQGSRTIYF TGTGCCAGCAGCTTAGACCACCAGGGTAGTAGGACCATATATTTT
TRBJ2-2 TRBD1 TRBV11-2 CASSWGTGVGNTGELFF TGTGCCAGCAGCTGGGGGACAGGGGTGGGGAACACCGGGGAGCTGTTTTTT
TRBJ2-2 NA TRBV10-3 CATHPGGPNTGELFF TGTGCCACCCACCCCGGGGGTCCGAACACCGGGGAGCTGTTTTTT
TRBJ2-2 NA TRBV7-9 CAAPKGGSNTGELFF TGTGCCGCACCCAAAGGAGGATCGAACACCGGGGAGCTGTTTTTT
TRBJ2-7 NA TRBV2 CASSVGGEQYF TGTGCCAGCAGTGTAGGGGGCGAGCAGTACTTC
TRBJ2-1 NA TRBV9 CASSLGRGGLNEQFF TGTGCCAGCAGCCTAGGGAGGGGGGGGCTCAATGAGCAGTTCTTC
TRBJ1-5 NA TRBV19 CASNSAGGVWQPQHF TGTGCCAGTAATTCGGCGGGGGGGGTTTGGCAGCCCCAGCATTTT
TRBJ1-4 TRBD1 TRBV6-5 CASSYSGGVNEKLFF TGTGCCAGCAGTTACTCAGGGGGCGTTAATGAAAAACTGTTTTTT
TRBJ1-6 TRBD1 TRBV19 CASSIDRSTGGSPLHF TGTGCCAGTAGTATAGATCGGTCGACAGGGGGATCACCCCTCCACTTT
TRBJ2-6 NA TRBV2 CASSDPRGYSSGANVLTF TGTGCCAGCAGTGACCCCAGGGGCTATAGCTCTGGGGCCAACGTCCTGACTTTC
TRBJ1-2 NA TRBV2 CASSISGLDYGYTF TGTGCCAGCAGTATTTCGGGGTTGGACTATGGCTACACCTTC